This T cell receptor beta chain was documented in a study of cytomegalovirus exposure and HLA in healthy donors. The study, taken as a whole, reports: A later analysis linked a missense DCLRE1C variant to TCR beta V- and J-gene trimming. It was reportedly the case that the classifier diagnosed cytomegalovirus status with high specificity and sensitivity.

Remarks on this clone: Antigen specificity is unknown.

Amplification used 60 Vbeta primers and 13 Jbeta primers. Measured with immunoSEQ multiplex PCR; TCRdb has only the in-frame clones, and not every one. The sample totals about 42,000 clones; its top ten clones hold roughly 1.4%. The sequenced material came from PBMCs. The sequence was collected from a man aged 25-45 years in good health and CMV-seronegative.

DNA of the CDR3: TGTGCCAGCAGTGAGACAGGACAGGGGAATCAGCCCCAGCATTTT. Translated, it gives CASSETGQGNQPQHF. The chain recombines TRBV6-1 with TRBJ1-5; 9 nucleotides line up with TRBD1. Germline V CDR1 and CDR2: MNHNS, SASEGT. Trimming took 3 bases from V and 4 from J; bases not matched to a gene: 4. The CDR3 loop spans 15 amino acids.